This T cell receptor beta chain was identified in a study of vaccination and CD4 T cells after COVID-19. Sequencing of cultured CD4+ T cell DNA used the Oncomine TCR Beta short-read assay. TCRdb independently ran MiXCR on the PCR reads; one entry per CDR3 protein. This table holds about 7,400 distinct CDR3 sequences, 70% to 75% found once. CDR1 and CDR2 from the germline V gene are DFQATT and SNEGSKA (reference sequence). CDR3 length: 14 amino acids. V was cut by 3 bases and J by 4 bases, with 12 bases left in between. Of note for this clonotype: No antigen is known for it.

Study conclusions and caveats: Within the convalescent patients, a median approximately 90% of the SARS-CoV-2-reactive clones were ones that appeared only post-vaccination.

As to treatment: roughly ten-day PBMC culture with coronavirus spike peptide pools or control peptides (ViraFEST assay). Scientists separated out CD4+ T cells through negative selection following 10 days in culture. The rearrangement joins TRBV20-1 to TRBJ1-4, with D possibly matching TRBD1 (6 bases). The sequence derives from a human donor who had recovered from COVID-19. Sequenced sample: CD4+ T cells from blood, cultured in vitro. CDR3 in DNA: TGCAGTGCTAGTGGGCCCAGGGGTAATGAAAAACTGTTTTTT. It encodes CSASGPRGNEKLFF.